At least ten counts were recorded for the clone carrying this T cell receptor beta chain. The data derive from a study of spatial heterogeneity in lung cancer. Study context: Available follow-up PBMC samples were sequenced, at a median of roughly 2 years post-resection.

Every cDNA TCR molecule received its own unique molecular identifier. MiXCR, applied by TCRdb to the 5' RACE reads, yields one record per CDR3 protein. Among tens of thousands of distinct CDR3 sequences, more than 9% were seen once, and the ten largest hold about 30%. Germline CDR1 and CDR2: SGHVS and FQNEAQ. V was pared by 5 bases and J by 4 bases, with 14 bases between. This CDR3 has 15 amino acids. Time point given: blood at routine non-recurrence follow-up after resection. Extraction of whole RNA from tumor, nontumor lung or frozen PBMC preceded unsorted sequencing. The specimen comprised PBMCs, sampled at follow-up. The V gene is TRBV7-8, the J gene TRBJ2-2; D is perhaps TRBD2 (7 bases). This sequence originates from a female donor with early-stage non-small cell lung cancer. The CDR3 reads CASSLRGGGTGELFF. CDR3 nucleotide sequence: TGTGCCAGCAGCCTCAGGGGAGGGGGCACCGGGGAGCTGTTTTTT.